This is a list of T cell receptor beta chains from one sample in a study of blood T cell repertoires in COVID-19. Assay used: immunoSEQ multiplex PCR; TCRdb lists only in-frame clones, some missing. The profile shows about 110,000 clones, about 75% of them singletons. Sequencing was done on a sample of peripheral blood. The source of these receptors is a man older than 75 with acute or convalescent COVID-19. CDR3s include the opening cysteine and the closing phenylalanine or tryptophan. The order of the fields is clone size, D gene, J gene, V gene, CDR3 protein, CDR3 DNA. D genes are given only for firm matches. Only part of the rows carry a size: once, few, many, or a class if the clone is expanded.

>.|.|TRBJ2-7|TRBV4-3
CASSQSWSSGFEQYF
TGCGCCAGCAGCCAATCCTGGTCGAGCGGGTTCGAGCAGTACTTC
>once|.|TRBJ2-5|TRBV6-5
CAGGLSRQTQYF
TGTGCCGGAGGACTATCTCGGCAGACCCAGTACTTC
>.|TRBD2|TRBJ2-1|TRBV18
CASSSLAGNYNEQFF
TGTGCCAGCTCATCACTAGCGGGAAACTACAATGAGCAGTTCTTC
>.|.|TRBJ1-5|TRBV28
CASRREAYSNQPQHF
TGTGCCAGCAGACGGGAAGCCTATAGCAATCAGCCCCAGCATTTT
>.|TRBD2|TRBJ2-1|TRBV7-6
CASSLVGTILRYNEQFF
TGTGCCAGCAGCTTAGTGGGGACTATCCTAAGGTACAATGAGCAGTTCTTC
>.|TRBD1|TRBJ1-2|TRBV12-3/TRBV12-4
CASSGQGGYGYTF
TGTGCCAGCAGTGGACAGGGAGGCTATGGCTACACCTTC
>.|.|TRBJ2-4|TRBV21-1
CASSGRDRVLAKNIQYF
TGTGCCAGCAGCGGCCGGGACAGAGTTCTAGCCAAAAACATTCAGTACTTC
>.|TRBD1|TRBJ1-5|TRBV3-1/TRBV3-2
CASHGDRHHQPQHF
TGTGCCAGCCATGGGGACAGGCATCATCAGCCCCAGCATTTT
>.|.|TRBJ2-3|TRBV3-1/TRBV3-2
CASSLRQGTDTQYF
TGTGCCAGCAGCCTACGACAGGGCACAGATACGCAGTATTTT
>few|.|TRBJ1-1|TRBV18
CASSPPGLGGTEAFF
TGTGCCAGCTCACCACCGGGACTCGGAGGCACTGAAGCTTTCTTT
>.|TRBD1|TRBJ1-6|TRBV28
CASTLGAAQGVSPLHF
TGTGCCAGCACCCTCGGGGCAGCCCAGGGGGTTTCACCCCTCCACTTT
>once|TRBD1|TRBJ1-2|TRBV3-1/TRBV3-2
CASSPTGTGDLGHGYTF
TGTGCCAGCAGCCCCACCGGGACAGGGGACCTTGGTCATGGCTACACCTTC
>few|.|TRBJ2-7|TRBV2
CASGGTVYEQYF
TGTGCCAGCGGGGGGACGGTGTACGAGCAGTACTTC
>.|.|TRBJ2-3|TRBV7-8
CASSLAGGPTDTQYF
TGTGCCAGCAGCTTAGCGGGAGGCCCCACAGATACGCAGTATTTT
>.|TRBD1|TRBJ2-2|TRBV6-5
CASRPGQPNTGELFF
TGTGCCAGCAGGCCGGGACAGCCGAACACCGGGGAGCTGTTTTTT
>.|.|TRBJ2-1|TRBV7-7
CASSLTGYNEQFF
TGTGCCAGCAGCTTAACAGGCTACAATGAGCAGTTCTTC
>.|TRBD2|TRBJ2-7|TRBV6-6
CASSRSGAALEQYF
TGTGCCAGCAGTCGTAGCGGGGCGGCTCTCGAGCAGTACTTC
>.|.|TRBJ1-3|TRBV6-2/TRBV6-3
CASSPDGLENTIYF
TGTGCCAGCAGCCCCGACGGACTTGAAAACACCATATATTTT
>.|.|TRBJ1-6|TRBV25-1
CASSQVGNSPLHF
TGTGCCAGCAGCCAGGTTGGCAATTCACCCCTCCACTTT
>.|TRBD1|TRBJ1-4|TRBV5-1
CASSLGQAIGNEKLFF
TGCGCCAGCAGCTTAGGACAGGCAATTGGAAATGAAAAACTGTTTTTT
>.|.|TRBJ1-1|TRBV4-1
CASSQVGGAGGKRAFF
TGCGCCAGCAGCCAAGTAGGGGGGGCGGGAGGTAAGAGGGCTTTCTTT
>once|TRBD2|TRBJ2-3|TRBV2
CASSFATSGRTGTTDTQYF
TGTGCCAGCAGTTTCGCGACTAGCGGGAGGACCGGAACCACAGATACGCAGTATTTT
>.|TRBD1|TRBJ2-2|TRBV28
CASSLGGTGGTGELFF
TGTGCCAGCAGTTTAGGTGGGACAGGGGGCACCGGGGAGCTGTTTTTT
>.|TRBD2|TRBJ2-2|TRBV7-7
CASSLGLGAGELFF
TGTGCTAGCAGCTTGGGACTAGGGGCCGGGGAGCTGTTTTTT
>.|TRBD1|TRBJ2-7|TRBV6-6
CASSDRGNEQYF
TGTGCCAGCAGTGACAGGGGTAACGAGCAGTACTTC
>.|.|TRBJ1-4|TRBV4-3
CASSQEAGANEKLFF
TGCGCCAGCAGCCAAGAAGCGGGGGCTAATGAAAAACTGTTTTTT
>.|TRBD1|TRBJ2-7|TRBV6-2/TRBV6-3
CASSLRTGSGEQYF
TGTGCCAGCAGTCTCCGGACAGGTTCGGGTGAGCAGTACTTC
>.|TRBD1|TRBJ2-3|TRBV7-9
CASSPGTGSDTQYF
TGTGCCAGCAGCCCTGGGACAGGGTCAGATACGCAGTATTTT
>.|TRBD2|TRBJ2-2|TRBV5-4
CASSLGLAGGNTGELFF
TGTGCCAGCAGCCTGGGACTAGCGGGAGGAAACACCGGGGAGCTGTTTTTT
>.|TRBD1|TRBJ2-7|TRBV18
CASSPAGGDYEQYF
TGTGCCAGCTCACCCGCAGGGGGCGACTACGAGCAGTACTTC
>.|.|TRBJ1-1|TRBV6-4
CASSAKAGTEAFF
TGTGCCAGCAGTGCCAAGGCGGGCACTGAAGCTTTCTTT
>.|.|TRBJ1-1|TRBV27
CASSFQGNTEAFF
TGTGCCAGCAGTTTCCAGGGGAACACTGAAGCTTTCTTT
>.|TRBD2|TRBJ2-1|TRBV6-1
CASSDMGLAGGEQFF
TGTGCCAGCAGTGACATGGGACTAGCGGGAGGCGAGCAGTTCTTC
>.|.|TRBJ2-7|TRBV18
CASSQDAGRTYEQYF
TGTGCCAGCTCTCAGGACGCGGGACGTACCTACGAGCAGTACTTC
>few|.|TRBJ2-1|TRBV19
CASSRGGTGKNNEQFF
TGTGCCAGTAGTCGGGGGGGGACAGGGAAAAACAATGAGCAGTTCTTC
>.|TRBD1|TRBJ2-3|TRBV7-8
CASSLGTVGGNTQYF
TGTGCCAGCAGCCTCGGGACAGTGGGCGGAAATACGCAGTATTTT
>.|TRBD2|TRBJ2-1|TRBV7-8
CASSPGTSFEQFF
TGTGCCAGCAGCCCCGGGACTAGCTTCGAGCAGTTCTTC
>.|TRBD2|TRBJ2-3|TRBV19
CASKSGRAPRADTQYF
TGTGCCAGTAAATCCGGGAGGGCCCCACGGGCAGATACGCAGTATTTT
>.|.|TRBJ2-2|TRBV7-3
CASSSSGVSGELFF
TGTGCCAGCAGCTCGTCAGGGGTCTCCGGGGAGCTGTTTTTT
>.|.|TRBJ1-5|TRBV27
CASSLWANRYSNQPQHF
TGTGCCAGCAGTTTATGGGCAAACAGATATAGCAATCAGCCCCAGCATTTT
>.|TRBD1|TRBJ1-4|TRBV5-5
CASSSLQGGNEKLFF
TGTGCCAGCAGCTCCCTACAGGGGGGGAATGAAAAACTGTTTTTT
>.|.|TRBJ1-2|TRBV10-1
CASSPDSNNYGYTF
TGCGCCAGCAGCCCGGACAGTAACAACTATGGCTACACCTTC
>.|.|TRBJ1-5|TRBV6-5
CASWGGDNQPQHF
TGTGCCAGCTGGGGCGGAGACAATCAGCCCCAGCATTTT
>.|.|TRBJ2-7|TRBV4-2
CAPRVTYEQYF
TGTGCCCCCCGGGTCACCTACGAGCAGTACTTC
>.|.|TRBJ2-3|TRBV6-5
CASSYSSPGDTQYF
TGTGCCAGCAGTTACTCTAGTCCGGGGGATACGCAGTATTTT
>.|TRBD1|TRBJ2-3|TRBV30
CAWSPGTGSTDTQYF
TGTGCCTGGAGTCCCGGGACAGGGAGCACAGATACGCAGTATTTT
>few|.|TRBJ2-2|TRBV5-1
CASSPGTSYTGELFF
TGCGCCAGCAGCCCCGGGACTTCTTACACCGGGGAGCTGTTTTTT
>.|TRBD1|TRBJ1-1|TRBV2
CASRLGQGVNTEAFF
TGTGCCAGCAGGTTGGGACAGGGGGTAAACACTGAAGCTTTCTTT
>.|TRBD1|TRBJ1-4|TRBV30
CAWSGRTGRDEKLFF
TGTGCCTGGAGTGGAAGGACAGGGCGGGATGAAAAACTGTTTTTT
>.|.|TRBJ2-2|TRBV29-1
CSVLFTGELFF
TGCAGCGTCCTTTTCACCGGGGAGCTGTTTTTT
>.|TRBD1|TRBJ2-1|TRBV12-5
CASARTGSMNYNEQFF
TGTGCTAGTGCTAGGACAGGTAGTATGAACTACAATGAGCAGTTCTTC
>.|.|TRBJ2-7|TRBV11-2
CASRDNSYEQYF
TGTGCCAGCAGGGACAACTCCTACGAGCAGTACTTC
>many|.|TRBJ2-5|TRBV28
CASSPDRYQETQYF
TGTGCCAGCAGCCCCGACAGGTACCAAGAGACCCAGTACTTC
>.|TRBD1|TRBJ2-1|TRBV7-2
CASSLAGQGNEQFF
TGTGCCAGCAGCTTAGCGGGACAGGGGAATGAGCAGTTCTTC
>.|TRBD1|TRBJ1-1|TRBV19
CASRPEQGTEAFF
TGTGCCAGTAGGCCCGAACAGGGGACTGAAGCTTTCTTT
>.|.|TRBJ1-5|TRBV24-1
CATSDSRGSQHF
TGTGCCACCAGTGATTCCAGGGGTTCCCAGCATTTT
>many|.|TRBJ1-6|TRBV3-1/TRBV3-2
CASSQAQGNSPLHF
TGTGCCAGCAGCCAGGCACAGGGTAATTCACCCCTCCACTTT
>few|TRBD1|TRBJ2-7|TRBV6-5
CASSSGTGRYEQYF
TGTGCCAGCAGTTCTGGGACAGGGAGGTACGAGCAGTACTTC
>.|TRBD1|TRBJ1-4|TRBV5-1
CASSSQGANEKLFF
TGCGCCAGCAGCTCACAGGGGGCTAATGAAAAACTGTTTTTT
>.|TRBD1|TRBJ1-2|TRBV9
CASSVDNRGDYGYTF
TGTGCCAGCAGCGTAGATAACAGGGGTGACTATGGCTACACCTTC